The clone carrying this TCR beta chain occurred many times. Antigen: not known. The authors made TCR beta libraries by quantitative 5'-RACE with molecular barcodes. Each CDR3 protein is one row after TCRdb ran MiXCR on the 5' RACE reads. The sample has approximately 92,000 distinct CDR3 sequences; about 8.1% are singletons. This sample stems from a study of CD8 T cells in ankylosing spondylitis. Study-wide points: Characteristic of ankylosing spondylitis blood, it appeared, was a TCR beta motif comprising roughly 8 highly homologous variants. Disease-linked clones bore a CD8+ phenotype, appearing relatively rarely in peripheral blood. Significant enrichment of disease-linked clones was reported in matched ankylosing spondylitis synovial fluid.

V was cut by 0 bases and J by 1 base, with 12 bases left in between. CDR1 and CDR2 (germline): MNHEY, SVGEGT. This CDR3 has 16 residues. The receptor's source is a male donor with ankylosing spondylitis or in good health (not recorded which). Sequences were obtained from blood, either unsorted or a sorted T cell fraction (not recorded which). The chain couples TRBV6-2 or TRBV6-3 to TRBJ1-1; D not resolved. This CDR3 reads CASSYSDRRTNTEAFF. The CDR3 region has the DNA TGTGCCAGCAGTTACTCGGACCGGAGGACGAACACTGAAGCTTTCTTT.